The next 17 T cell receptor beta chains were all read from a single sample in a study of T cell changes during pregnancy in multiple sclerosis. Clones were read by immunoSEQ multiplex PCR, and TCRdb kept only the in-frame ones, dropping some. This table has 85,000 to 130,000 clones, around 90% appearing once. Sequences were derived from peripheral blood, sampled after pregnancy. Source of these receptors: a female donor with multiple sclerosis, enrolled in a pregnancy study.

This chain uses TRBV2 with TRBJ1-5; D is perhaps TRBD1 (6 bases). This CDR3 is built from 15 residues. The V gene lost 0 bases and the J gene lost 7 bases, with 13 bases spanning the gap. Germline-derived CDR1 and CDR2 are SNHLY and FYNNEI. The CDR3 protein is CASSEALTGIQPQHF. CDR3 nucleotides: TGTGCCAGCAGTGAAGCCTTAACAGGGATCCAGCCCCAGCATTTT.

V and J are TRBV29-1 and TRBJ2-3, with 8 bases matching TRBD2. CDR1 SQVTM and CDR2 ANQGSEA come from the germline V gene. This CDR3 has 13 residues. V shed 7 bases, J shed 1 base, and the junction held 4 bases outside the gene matches. The CDR3 DNA is TGCAGCGCCGGGAGGGGACGCACAGATACGCAGTATTTT. It translates to CSAGRGRTDTQYF.

The rearrangement joins TRBV18 to TRBJ1-1, with D tentatively TRBD1 (5 bases). CDR1 and CDR2 from the germline V gene are KGHSH and LQKENI. The V end lost 4 bases, the J end lost 1 base, and 19 bases lay between the germline ends. This CDR3 contains 17 residues. In DNA, the CDR3 is TGTGCCAGCTCACTTATTGGGGGAGGAAGGGGGAACACTGAAGCTTTCTTT. This encodes CASSLIGGGRGNTEAFF.

The rearrangement uses TRBV14 and TRBJ2-7; 9 nucleotides align to TRBD1. The CDR3 runs 13 residues. V shed 8 bases and J 2 bases; nucleotides not matched to a gene: 4. Germline V CDR1 and CDR2: SGHDN, FVKESK. The CDR3 reads CASGRQGAYEQYF. The CDR3 coding sequence is TGTGCCAGCGGTAGACAGGGGGCCTACGAGCAGTACTTC.

The chain has TRBV5-1 and TRBJ1-1, with 10 bases fitting TRBD1. The CDR3 length is 16 residues. The trim removed 4 bases at V and 0 bases at J, leaving 6 bases unmatched. From germline, CDR1 is SGHRS and CDR2 YFSETQ. CDR3: CASSGGTGAVNTEAFF. CDR3 nucleotide sequence: TGCGCCAGCAGCGGGGGGACAGGGGCTGTGAACACTGAAGCTTTCTTT. Full variable domain (outside the CDR3, taken from reference TRBV5-1 and TRBJ1-1): KAGVTQTPRYLIKTRGQQVTLSCSPISGHRSVSWYQQTPGQGLQFLFEYFSETQRNKGNFPGRFSGRQFSNSRSEMNVSTLELGDSALYLCASSGGTGAVNTEAFFGQGTRLTVV.

The rearrangement links TRBV27 to TRBJ1-4; TRBD1 matches at 12 bases. The V and J ends lost 3 bases and 2 bases, in that order; junction bases with no gene match: 7. Germline V gene sequence: CDR1 MNHEY, CDR2 SMNVEV (reference sequence). The CDR3 is 18 residues long. As DNA, the CDR3 is TGTGCCAGCAGTTTCCCCAGGGACAGGGGGCCTACTAATGAAAAACTGTTTTTT. This translates into CASSFPRDRGPTNEKLFF.

Only a few counts were recorded for this clone. The CDR3 protein is CASRSTGFPYEQYF. The CDR3, as DNA: TGTGCCAGCAGGTCGACAGGTTTTCCCTACGAGCAGTACTTC. The chain combines TRBV6-1 with TRBJ2-7; a possible D gene is TRBD1 (6 bases). The germline V gene has CDR1 MNHNS and CDR2 SASEGT. CDR3 size: 14 residues. V dropped 6 bases and J dropped 2 bases, with 14 bases sitting between them.

J is TRBJ1-2 and V is TRBV28; 8 bases are a match to TRBD1. The CDR3 length is 16 residues. With 5 bases clipped from V and 0 bases from J, the junction kept 8 bases outside the gene matches. From germline, CDR1 is MDHEN and CDR2 SYDVKM. DNA for the CDR3: TGTGCCAGCAGTGGGATGGACAGGGAGGCTAACTATGGCTACACCTTC. Amino acids: CASSGMDREANYGYTF.

V is TRBV30 and J is TRBJ2-5; 7 bases align to TRBD1. The J segment lost 1 base and the V segment lost 4 bases, leaving 6 bases of the junction unmatched. Germline CDR1 and CDR2: GTSNPN and SVGIG (reference sequence). CDR3 length: 14 residues. The CDR3 region has the DNA TGTGCCTGGAAAAGGACAGGAACCCAAGAGACCCAGTACTTC. Translating gives CAWKRTGTQETQYF.

The chain uses TRBV28 and TRBJ2-7, with 9 bases lining up with TRBD1. Germline assignment: CDR1 MDHEN and CDR2 SYDVKM. Germline trimming cut 0 bases from V and 1 base from J; bases unmatched to any gene: 4. The CDR3 consists of 16 residues. The chain's CDR3 is CASSLWDRGPSYEQYF. The CDR3, as DNA: TGTGCCAGCAGTTTATGGGACAGGGGCCCATCCTACGAGCAGTACTTC. Supplemented by reference TRBV28 and TRBJ2-7, the full variable domain reads DVKVTQSSRYLVKRTGEKVFLECVQDMDHENMFWYRQDPGLGLRLIYFSYDVKMKEKGDIPEGYSVSREKKERFSLILESASTNQTSMYLCASSLWDRGPSYEQYFGPGTRLTVT.

This clone was observed a single time. The V gene is TRBV6-4, the J gene TRBJ1-3; D might be TRBD1 (5 bases). The V and J ends lost 3 bases and 0 bases respectively, with 15 bases between them. In germline, CDR1 is MRHNA, CDR2 SNTAGT. CDR3 length: 17 amino acids. CDR3 coding DNA: TGTGCCAGCAGTGATCCCTCACAGGATCACTCTGGAAACACCATATATTTT. It specifies CASSDPSQDHSGNTIYF.

The chain joins TRBV29-1 to TRBJ2-2; TRBD2 is a possible D gene (6 bases). Germline V CDR1 and CDR2: SQVTM, ANQGSEA. Trimming shortened V by 7 bases and J by 4 bases, and 22 bases separated the two germline ends. The length of the CDR3 is 16 residues. The CDR3 DNA reads TGCAGCGCTGGGGACCATGCCGGGAGTAGCACCGGGGAGCTGTTTTTT. Its translation: CSAGDHAGSSTGELFF.

The table lists this clone with a few counts. This CDR3 is also generated by other DNA sequences in the sample. The rearrangement uses TRBV30 and TRBJ1-1; D remains ambiguous. Germline CDR1 is GTSNPN and CDR2 is SVGIG (reference sequence). V dropped 0 bases and J dropped 0 bases, with 5 bases sitting between them. CDR3 size: 13 residues. The chain's CDR3 is CAWSVGVNTEAFF. CDR3 bases: TGTGCCTGGAGTGTCGGGGTGAACACTGAAGCTTTCTTT.

V and J are TRBV30 and TRBJ1-4; no definite D call. The CDR3 sequence is 14 residues long. Germline-derived CDR1 and CDR2 are GTSNPN and SVGIG (reference sequence). V lost 4 bases and J lost 3, with 12 bases in between. The CDR3, as DNA: TGTGCCTGGAATCCAGGTTCGGCTAATGAAAAACTGTTTTTT. Translation: CAWNPGSANEKLFF.

The rearrangement joins TRBV6-1 to TRBJ2-2, with 8 bases aligning to TRBD1. The ends lost 3 bases at V and 1 base at J; junction bases unmatched: 4. CDR3 length: 16 residues. Germline loops: CDR1 MNHNS, CDR2 SASEGT. In DNA, the CDR3 is TGTGCCAGCAGTGAGACCGGGACAGGGAACACCGGGGAGCTGTTTTTT. Translating it yields CASSETGTGNTGELFF.

This clone was recorded a few times. The chain recombines TRBV5-1 with TRBJ1-5; D is possibly TRBD1 (5 bases). V gave up 0 bases and J gave up 9 bases, with 10 bases separating them. This CDR3 spans 13 amino acids. Looked up from germline, CDR1 is SGHRS and CDR2 is YFSETQ. The CDR3 is CASSLEGDRPQHF. Written as DNA, the CDR3 is TGCGCCAGCAGCTTGGAAGGGGATAGGCCCCAGCATTTT. The whole variable domain, remainder taken from reference TRBV5-1 and TRBJ1-5, is KAGVTQTPRYLIKTRGQQVTLSCSPISGHRSVSWYQQTPGQGLQFLFEYFSETQRNKGNFPGRFSGRQFSNSRSEMNVSTLELGDSALYLCASSLEGDRPQHFGDGTRLSIL.

V is TRBV5-4 and J is TRBJ2-6; 7 bases line up with TRBD2. The length of the CDR3 is 16 residues. Germline-derived CDR1 and CDR2 are SGHNT and YYREEE (reference sequence). Losses at the gene ends were 3 bases for V and 1 base for J; bases not matched to a gene: 4. CDR3 residues: CASSSGGSSGANVLTF. The CDR3 DNA reads as TGTGCCAGCAGCTCGGGAGGCTCATCTGGGGCCAACGTCCTGACTTTC.